This T cell receptor beta chain was retrieved from a study of OX40 agonist ivuxolimab in advanced cancers. Study details: Participants averaged about 66 years of age (range roughly 20 to 90) and were 82.7% male.

Peripheral blood came from all dose cohorts at three timepoints. This table comes from immunoSEQ multiplex PCR, and its TCRdb copy is limited to in-frame clones, with some not included. Counted here are about 84,000 clones, roughly nine tenths occurring once; the ten biggest clones make up less than 0.2%. Germline values: CDR1 SGHVS, CDR2 FQNEAQ. The V and J ends lost 5 bases and 4 bases respectively, with 23 bases between them. The CDR3 contains 17 residues. The sequenced sample was CD4+ or CD8+ T cells sorted from blood, obtained in a trial of the OX40 agonist ivuxolimab. The chain links TRBV7-8 to TRBJ1-2, with D hard to call. The TCR was taken from an adult with an advanced solid tumor such as melanoma, head and neck, liver or kidney cancer. The CDR3: CASSLRGRTVPLYGYTF. For the CDR3, the DNA is TGTGCCAGCAGCCTCCGCGGACGGACGGTCCCTCTCTATGGCTACACCTTC.